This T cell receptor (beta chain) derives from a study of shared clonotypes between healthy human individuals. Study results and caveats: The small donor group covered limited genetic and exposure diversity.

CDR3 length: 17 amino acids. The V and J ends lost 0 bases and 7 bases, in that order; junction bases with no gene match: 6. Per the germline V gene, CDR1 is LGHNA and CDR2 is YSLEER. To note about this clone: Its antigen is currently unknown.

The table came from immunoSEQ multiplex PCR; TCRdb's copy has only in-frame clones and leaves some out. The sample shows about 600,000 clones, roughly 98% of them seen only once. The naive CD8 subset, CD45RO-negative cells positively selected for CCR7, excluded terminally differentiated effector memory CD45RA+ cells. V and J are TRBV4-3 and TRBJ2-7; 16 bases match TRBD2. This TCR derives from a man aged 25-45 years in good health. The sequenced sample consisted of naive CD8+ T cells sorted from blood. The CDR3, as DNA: TGCGCCAGCAGCCAAGATCGGGGACTAGCGGGAGGGGAGGAGCAGTACTTC. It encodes CASSQDRGLAGGEEQYF.